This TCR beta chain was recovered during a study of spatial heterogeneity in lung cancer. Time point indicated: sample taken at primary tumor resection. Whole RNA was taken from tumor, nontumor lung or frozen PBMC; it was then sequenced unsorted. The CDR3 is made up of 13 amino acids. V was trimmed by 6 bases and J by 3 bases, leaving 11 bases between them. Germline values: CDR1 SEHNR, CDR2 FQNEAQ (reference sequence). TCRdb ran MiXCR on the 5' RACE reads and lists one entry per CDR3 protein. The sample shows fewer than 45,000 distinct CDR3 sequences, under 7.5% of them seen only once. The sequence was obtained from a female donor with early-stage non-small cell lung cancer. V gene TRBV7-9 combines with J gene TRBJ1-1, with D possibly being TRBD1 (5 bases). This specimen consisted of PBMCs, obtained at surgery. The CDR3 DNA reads TGTGCCAGCAGACAGGAAGAGGACACTGAAGCTTTCTTT. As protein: CASRQEEDTEAFF.